A selection of T cell receptor beta chains follows, all from one sample in a study of blood T cell repertoires in COVID-19. Clones were read by immunoSEQ multiplex PCR, and TCRdb kept only the in-frame ones, dropping some. The sample holds about 280,000 clones; around 80% are singletons and the top ten take about 5%. Sequenced: PBMCs or T cells enriched from blood (not recorded which). These receptor sequences come from a middle-aged man who had been exposed to COVID-19. CDR3s include the opening cysteine and the closing phenylalanine or tryptophan. D genes are given only for firm matches. Clone sizes are given selectively: once, few, many, or a class where the clone is expanded.

TRBJ2-2,-,TRBV2,-,13,TGTGCCAGTAGACCCACGGGCACCGGGGAGCTGTTTTTT,CASRPTGTGELFF
TRBJ1-5,-,TRBV2,-,14,TGTGCCAGCAGTGTACAGACAGACAATCAGCCCCAGCATTTT,CASSVQTDNQPQHF
TRBJ2-1,TRBD2,TRBV3-1/TRBV3-2,few,14,TGTGCCAGCAGCGTAAGCGGGAGGGGGAATGAGCAGTTCTTC,CASSVSGRGNEQFF
TRBJ2-2,TRBD1,TRBV18,-,18,TGTGCCAGCTCACCGAGGGACAGGGGGCTATCGAACACCGGGGAGCTGTTTTTT,CASSPRDRGLSNTGELFF
TRBJ2-1,TRBD2,TRBV11-3,-,15,TGTGCCAGCAGCCTGCGACTAGCGGGGGGGGATGAGCAGTTCTTC,CASSLRLAGGDEQFF
TRBJ1-2,-,TRBV18,-,12,TGTGCCAGCTCACCGGAGTTCTATGGCTACACCTTC,CASSPEFYGYTF
TRBJ1-6,TRBD1,TRBV7-3,-,13,TGTGCCAGCAGCGAGGACAGGGATTCACCCCTCCACTTT,CASSEDRDSPLHF
TRBJ2-2,-,TRBV11-2,-,14,TGTGCCAGCGGTTGGGCCGCCCAGACCGGGGAGCTGTTTTTT,CASGWAAQTGELFF
TRBJ2-2,-,TRBV5-4,-,15,TGTGCCAGCAGCTCACGGAGGGCGAACACCGGGGAGCTGTTTTTT,CASSSRRANTGELFF
TRBJ2-3,TRBD1,TRBV19,few,15,TGTGCCAGTAGTGCCGGACAGGGGGCCACAGATACGCAGTATTTT,CASSAGQGATDTQYF
TRBJ1-1,-,TRBV29-1,few,11,TGCAGCGTTCTGAGAAACACTGAAGCTTTCTTT,CSVLRNTEAFF
TRBJ1-5,-,TRBV7-2,few,14,TGTGCCAGCAGCTTTCCGTATAGCAATCAGCCCCAGCATTTT,CASSFPYSNQPQHF